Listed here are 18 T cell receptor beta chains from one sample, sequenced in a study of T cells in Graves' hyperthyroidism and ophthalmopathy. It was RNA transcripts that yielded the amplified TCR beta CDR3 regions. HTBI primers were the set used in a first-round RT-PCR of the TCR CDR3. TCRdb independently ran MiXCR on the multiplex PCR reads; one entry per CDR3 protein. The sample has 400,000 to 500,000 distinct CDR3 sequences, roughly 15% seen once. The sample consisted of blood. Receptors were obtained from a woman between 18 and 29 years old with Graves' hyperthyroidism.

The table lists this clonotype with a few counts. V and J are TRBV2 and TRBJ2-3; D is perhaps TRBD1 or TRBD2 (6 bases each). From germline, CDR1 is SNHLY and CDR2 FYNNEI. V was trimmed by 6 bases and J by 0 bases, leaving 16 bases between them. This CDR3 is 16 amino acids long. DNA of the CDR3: TGTGCCAGCAGCAATCCGGGGGCTCCTAGCACAGATACGCAGTATTTT. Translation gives CASSNPGAPSTDTQYF. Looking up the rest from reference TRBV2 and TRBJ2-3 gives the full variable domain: EPEVTQTPSHQVTQMGQEVILRCVPISNHLYFYWYRQILGQKVEFLVSFYNNEISEKSEIFDDQFSVERPDGSNFTLKIRSTKLEDSAMYFCASSNPGAPSTDTQYFGPGTRLTVL.

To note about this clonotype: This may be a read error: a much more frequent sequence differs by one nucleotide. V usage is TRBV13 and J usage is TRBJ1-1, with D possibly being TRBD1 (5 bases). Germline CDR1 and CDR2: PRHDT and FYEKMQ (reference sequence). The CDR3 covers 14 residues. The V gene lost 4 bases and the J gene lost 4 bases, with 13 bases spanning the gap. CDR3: CASSSGTSGTEAFF. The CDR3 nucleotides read TGTGCCAGCAGCTCCGGGACCTCGGGCACTGAAGCTTTCTTT.

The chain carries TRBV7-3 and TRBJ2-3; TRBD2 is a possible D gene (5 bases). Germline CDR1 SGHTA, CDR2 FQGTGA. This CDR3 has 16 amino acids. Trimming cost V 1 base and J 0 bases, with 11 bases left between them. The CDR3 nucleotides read TGTGCCAGCAGCTTAATGGCGCGGGCTAGCACAGATACGCAGTATTTT. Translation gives CASSLMARASTDTQYF.

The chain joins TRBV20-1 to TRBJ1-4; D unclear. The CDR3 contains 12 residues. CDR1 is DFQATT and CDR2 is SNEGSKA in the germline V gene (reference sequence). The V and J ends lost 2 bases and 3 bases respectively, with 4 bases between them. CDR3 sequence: CSARPANEKLFF. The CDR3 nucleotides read TGCAGTGCTAGACCGGCTAATGAAAAACTGTTTTTT.

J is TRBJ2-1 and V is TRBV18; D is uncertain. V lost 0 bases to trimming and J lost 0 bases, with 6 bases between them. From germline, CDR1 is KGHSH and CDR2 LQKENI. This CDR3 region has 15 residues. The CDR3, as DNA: TGTGCCAGCTCACCACCGGCGTTCTCCTACAATGAGCAGTTCTTC. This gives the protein CASSPPAFSYNEQFF.

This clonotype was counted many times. The CDR3 loop reads CASSFSGGFDEQFF. CDR3 nucleotides: TGTGCCAGCAGTTTCAGCGGCGGGTTCGATGAGCAGTTCTTC. This chain joins TRBV12-3 or TRBV12-4 and TRBJ2-1, with D possibly being TRBD2 (5 bases). The CDR3 spans 14 residues. The V end was cut by 3 bases, the J end by 8 bases, with 14 bases between.

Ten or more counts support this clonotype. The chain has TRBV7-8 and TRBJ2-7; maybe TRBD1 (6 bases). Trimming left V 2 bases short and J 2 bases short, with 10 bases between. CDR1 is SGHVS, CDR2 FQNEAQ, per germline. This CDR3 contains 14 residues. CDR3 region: CASSLNRETYEQYF. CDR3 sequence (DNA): TGTGCCAGCAGCTTAAACAGGGAAACCTACGAGCAGTACTTC.

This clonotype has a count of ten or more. The CDR3 is CSAYRGTVRGELFF. The CDR3 nucleotides are TGCAGTGCCTACCGAGGGACGGTCCGTGGGGAGCTGTTTTTT. The chain uses TRBV20-1 and TRBJ2-2; D is perhaps TRBD1 or TRBD2 (5 bases each). Germline V gene data show CDR1 as DFQATT and CDR2 as SNEGSKA (reference sequence). The ends were cut back, 6 bases at V and 8 bases at J, with 19 bases in the middle. CDR3 length equals 14 residues.

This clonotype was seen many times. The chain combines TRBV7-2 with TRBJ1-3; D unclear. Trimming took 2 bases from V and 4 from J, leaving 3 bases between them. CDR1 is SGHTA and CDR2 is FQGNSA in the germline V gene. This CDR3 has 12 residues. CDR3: CASSLQGNTIYF. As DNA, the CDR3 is TGTGCCAGCAGCTTACAGGGAAACACCATATATTTT.

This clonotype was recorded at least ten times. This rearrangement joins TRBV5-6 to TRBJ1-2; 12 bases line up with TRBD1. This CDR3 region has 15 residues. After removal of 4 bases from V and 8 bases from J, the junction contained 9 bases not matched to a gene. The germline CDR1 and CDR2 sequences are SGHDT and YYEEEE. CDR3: CASSLRGTGGAGYTF. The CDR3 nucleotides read TGTGCCAGCAGCCTCCGCGGGACAGGGGGCGCAGGCTACACCTTC.

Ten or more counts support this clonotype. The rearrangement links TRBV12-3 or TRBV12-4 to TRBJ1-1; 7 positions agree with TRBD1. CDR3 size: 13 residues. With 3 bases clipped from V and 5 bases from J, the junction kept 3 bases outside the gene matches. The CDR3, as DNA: TGTGCCAGCAGTTTGACAGGGCAAACTGAAGCTTTCTTT. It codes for CASSLTGQTEAFF.

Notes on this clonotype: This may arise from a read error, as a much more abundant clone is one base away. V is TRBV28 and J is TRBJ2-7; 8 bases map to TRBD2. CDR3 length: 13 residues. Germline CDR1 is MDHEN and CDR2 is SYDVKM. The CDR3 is CACSGGQPYEQYF. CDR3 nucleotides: TGTGCCTGCAGCGGGGGACAACCCTACGAGCAGTACTTC.

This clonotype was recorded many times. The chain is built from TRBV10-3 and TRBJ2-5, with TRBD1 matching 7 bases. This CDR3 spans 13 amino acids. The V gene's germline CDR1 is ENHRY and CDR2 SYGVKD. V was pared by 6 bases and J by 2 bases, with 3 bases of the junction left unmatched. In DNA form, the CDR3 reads TGTGCCATCAGGCAGGACAGGCAAGAGACCCAGTACTTC. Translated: CAIRQDRQETQYF.

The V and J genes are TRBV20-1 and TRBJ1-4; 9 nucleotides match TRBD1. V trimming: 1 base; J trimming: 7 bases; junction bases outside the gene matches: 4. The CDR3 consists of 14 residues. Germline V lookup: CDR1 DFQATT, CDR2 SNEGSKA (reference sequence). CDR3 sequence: CSARGGQGGEKLFF. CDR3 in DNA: TGCAGTGCTAGAGGGGGACAGGGAGGTGAAAAACTGTTTTTT.

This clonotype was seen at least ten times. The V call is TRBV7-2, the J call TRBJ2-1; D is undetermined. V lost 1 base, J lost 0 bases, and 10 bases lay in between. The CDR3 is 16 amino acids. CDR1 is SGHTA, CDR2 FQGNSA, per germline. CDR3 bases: TGTGCCAGCAGCTTAGGAGACTGGAGCTCCTACAATGAGCAGTTCTTC. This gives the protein CASSLGDWSSYNEQFF.

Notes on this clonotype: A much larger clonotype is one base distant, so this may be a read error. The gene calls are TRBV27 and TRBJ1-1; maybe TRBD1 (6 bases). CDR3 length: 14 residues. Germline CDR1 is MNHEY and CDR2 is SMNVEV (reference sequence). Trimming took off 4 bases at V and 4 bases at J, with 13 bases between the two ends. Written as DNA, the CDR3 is TGTGCCAGCAGTTCGTGGGGGGCGGGCACTGAAGCTTTCTTT. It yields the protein CASSSWGAGTEAFF.

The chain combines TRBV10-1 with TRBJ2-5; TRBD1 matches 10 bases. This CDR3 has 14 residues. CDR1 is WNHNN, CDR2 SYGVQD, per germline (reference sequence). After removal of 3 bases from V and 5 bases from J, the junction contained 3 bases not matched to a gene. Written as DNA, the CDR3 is TGCGCCAGCAGTGATGGACAGGGGGACGAGACCCAGTACTTC. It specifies CASSDGQGDETQYF.

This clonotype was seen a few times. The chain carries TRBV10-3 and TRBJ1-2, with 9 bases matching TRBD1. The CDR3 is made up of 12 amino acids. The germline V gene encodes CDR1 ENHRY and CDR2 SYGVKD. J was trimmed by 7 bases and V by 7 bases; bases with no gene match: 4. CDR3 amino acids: CAITGQGGGYTF. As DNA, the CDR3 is TGTGCCATCACGGGACAGGGTGGTGGCTACACCTTC.